This T cell receptor beta chain was observed in a study of identical twins. Study findings and constraints: Twin-shared out-of-frame alpha sequences showed excess low generation probability. High-abundance cord blood beta clonotypes had fewer insertions; memory repertoires showed none. In monozygotic twins, models underestimated the sharing of out-of-frame TCR alpha.

Turning to this clonotype: Its target is unknown.

Template switching added a universal primer site; cDNA carried unique molecular identifiers. TCRdb passed the 5' RACE reads through MiXCR, listing each CDR3 protein once. The data contain about 890,000 distinct CDR3 sequences, 9% to 15% of them singletons. The V and J ends lost 7 bases and 4 bases respectively, with 11 bases between them. The CDR3 consists of 13 residues. The same sample was also used in a study of yellow fever vaccine responses in identical twins.

The rearrangement joins TRBV12-3 or TRBV12-4 to TRBJ1-5; D not certain. The TCR originated in a woman aged 18-29 years in good health. Sequencing was done on a sample of PBMCs. CDR3 bases: TGTGCCAGCACTGCCTCCGGGAATCAGCCCCAGCATTTT. Its translation is CASTASGNQPQHF.